The present entry profiles one T cell receptor (beta chain) with its context. Its antigen is unknown. This CDR3 spans 16 amino acids. The ends were cut back, 2 bases at V and 1 base at J, with 14 bases in the middle. Germline CDR1 SEHNR, CDR2 FQNEAQ (reference sequence). The data derive from a study of response to subunit inactivated influenza vaccine. Notes on the study in general: New T cells are recruited in small numbers by each seasonal influenza vaccination, according to the authors' suggestion.

TCRdb called the RT-PCR reads again in MiXCR, with one record for every CDR3 protein. The sample lists 530,000 or so distinct CDR3 sequences, 13% to 15% seen once, with around 10% in the top ten. The V gene is TRBV7-9, the J gene TRBJ2-5, with a tentative D call TRBD1 (7 bases). The material was PBMCs from blood, obtained roughly 12 days after vaccination. This clonotype was sampled from a man in his fifties or sixties who received an inactivated influenza vaccine. DNA for the CDR3: TGTGCCAGCAGCTTACCCGGCGGGACAGCCCAAGAGACCCAGTACTTC. Its protein is CASSLPGGTAQETQYF.